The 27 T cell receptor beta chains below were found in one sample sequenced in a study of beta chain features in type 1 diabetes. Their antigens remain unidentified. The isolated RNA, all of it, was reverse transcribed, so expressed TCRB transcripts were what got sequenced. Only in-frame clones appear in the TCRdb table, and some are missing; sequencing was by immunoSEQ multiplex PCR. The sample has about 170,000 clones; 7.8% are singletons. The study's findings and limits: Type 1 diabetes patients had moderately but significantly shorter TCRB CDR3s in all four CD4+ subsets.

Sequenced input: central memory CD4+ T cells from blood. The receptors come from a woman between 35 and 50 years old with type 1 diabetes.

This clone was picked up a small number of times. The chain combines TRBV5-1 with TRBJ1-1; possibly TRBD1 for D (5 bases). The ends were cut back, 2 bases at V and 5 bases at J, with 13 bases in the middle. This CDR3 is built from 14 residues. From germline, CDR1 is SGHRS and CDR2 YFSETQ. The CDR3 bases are TGCGCCAGCAGCTTCACAGGACAAGGGACTGAAGCTTTCTTT. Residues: CASSFTGQGTEAFF.

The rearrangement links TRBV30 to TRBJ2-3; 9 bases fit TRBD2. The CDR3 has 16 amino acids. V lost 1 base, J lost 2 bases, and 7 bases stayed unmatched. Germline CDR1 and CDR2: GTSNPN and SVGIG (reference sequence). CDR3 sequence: CAWSAGLAGLTDTQYF. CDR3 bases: TGTGCCTGGAGTGCCGGGCTAGCGGGGCTCACAGATACGCAGTATTTT.

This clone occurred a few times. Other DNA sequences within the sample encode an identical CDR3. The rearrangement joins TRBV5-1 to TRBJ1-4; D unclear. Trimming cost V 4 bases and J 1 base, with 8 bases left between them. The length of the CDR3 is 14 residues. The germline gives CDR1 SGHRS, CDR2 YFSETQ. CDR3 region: CASSPRGTNEKLFF. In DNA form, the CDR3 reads TGCGCCAGCAGCCCCCGAGGAACTAATGAAAAACTGTTTTTT.

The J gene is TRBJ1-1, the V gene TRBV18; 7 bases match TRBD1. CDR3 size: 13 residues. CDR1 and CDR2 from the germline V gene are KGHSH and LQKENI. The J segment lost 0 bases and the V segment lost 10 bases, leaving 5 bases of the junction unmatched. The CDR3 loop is CATRQGMNTEAFF. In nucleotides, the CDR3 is TGTGCCACGAGACAGGGTATGAACACTGAAGCTTTCTTT.

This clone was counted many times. The CDR3 DNA is TGCGCCAGCAGCCTAACAGGGGGCCGTGAAAAACTGTTTTTT. Translating gives CASSLTGGREKLFF. This chain connects TRBV4-1 to TRBJ1-4, with 9 bases aligning to TRBD1. The trim removed 4 bases at V and 7 bases at J, leaving 4 bases unmatched. Germline CDR1 is MGHRA and CDR2 is YSYEKL. The CDR3 is 14 residues long.

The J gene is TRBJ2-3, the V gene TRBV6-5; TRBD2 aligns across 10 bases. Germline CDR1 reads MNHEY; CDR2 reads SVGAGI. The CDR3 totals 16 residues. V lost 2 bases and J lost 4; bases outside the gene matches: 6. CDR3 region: CASSYDSGRVADTQYF. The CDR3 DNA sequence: TGTGCCAGCAGTTACGACAGCGGGAGGGTGGCAGATACGCAGTATTTT.

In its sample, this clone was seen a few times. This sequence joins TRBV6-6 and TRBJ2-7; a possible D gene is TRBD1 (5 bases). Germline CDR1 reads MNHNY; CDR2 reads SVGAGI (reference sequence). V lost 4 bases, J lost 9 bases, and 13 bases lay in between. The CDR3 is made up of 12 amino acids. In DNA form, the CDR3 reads TGTGCCAGCAGTTTACAGGCGTCGGGGCAGTACTTC. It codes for CASSLQASGQYF.

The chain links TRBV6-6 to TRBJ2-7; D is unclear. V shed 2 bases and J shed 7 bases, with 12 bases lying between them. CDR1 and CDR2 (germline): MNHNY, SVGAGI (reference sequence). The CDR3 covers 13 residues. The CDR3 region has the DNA TGTGCCAGCAGTTACCCAGCGCGCTCGGAGCAGTACTTC. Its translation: CASSYPARSEQYF.

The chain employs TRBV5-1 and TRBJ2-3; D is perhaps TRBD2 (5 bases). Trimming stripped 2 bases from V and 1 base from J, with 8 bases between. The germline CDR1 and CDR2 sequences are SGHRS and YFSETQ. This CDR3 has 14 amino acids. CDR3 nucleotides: TGCGCCAGCAGCTTCGGGGAACGCACAGATACGCAGTATTTT. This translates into CASSFGERTDTQYF.

CDR3: CASSSPQGWNSPLHF. As DNA, the CDR3 is TGTGCCAGCAGTTCCCCACAGGGGTGGAACTCACCCCTCCACTTT. The chain combines TRBV6-5 with TRBJ1-6; the match to TRBD1 covers 7 bases. V was clipped by 4 bases and J by 10 bases; unmatched bases: 10. Germline CDR1 and CDR2: MNHEY and SVGAGI. The CDR3 consists of 15 residues.

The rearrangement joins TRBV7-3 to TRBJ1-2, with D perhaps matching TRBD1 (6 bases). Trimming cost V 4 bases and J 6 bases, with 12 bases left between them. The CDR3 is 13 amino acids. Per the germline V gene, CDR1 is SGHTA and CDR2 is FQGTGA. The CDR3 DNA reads TGTGCCAGCAGCTCAGACAGGTTGGATGGCTACACCTTC. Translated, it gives CASSSDRLDGYTF.

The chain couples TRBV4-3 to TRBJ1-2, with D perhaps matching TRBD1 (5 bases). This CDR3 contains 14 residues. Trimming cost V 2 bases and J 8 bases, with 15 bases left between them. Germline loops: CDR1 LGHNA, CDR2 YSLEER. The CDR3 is CASSQTRTISGYTF. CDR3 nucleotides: TGCGCCAGCAGCCAAACCCGGACAATCTCCGGCTACACCTTC.

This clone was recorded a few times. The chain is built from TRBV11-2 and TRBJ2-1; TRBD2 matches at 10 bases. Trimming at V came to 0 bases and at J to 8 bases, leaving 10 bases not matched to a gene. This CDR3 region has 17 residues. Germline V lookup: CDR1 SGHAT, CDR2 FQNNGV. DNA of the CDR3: TGTGCCAGCAGCTTAGATCAAGAACTAGCGGGGAGGGATGAGCAGTTCTTC. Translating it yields CASSLDQELAGRDEQFF.

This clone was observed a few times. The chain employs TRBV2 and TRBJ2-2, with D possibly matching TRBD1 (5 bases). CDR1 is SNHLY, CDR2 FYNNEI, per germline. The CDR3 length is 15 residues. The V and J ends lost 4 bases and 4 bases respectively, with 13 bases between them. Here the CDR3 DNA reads TGTGCCAGCAGTGCAGTGACAGCCCCCACCGGGGAGCTGTTTTTT. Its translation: CASSAVTAPTGELFF.

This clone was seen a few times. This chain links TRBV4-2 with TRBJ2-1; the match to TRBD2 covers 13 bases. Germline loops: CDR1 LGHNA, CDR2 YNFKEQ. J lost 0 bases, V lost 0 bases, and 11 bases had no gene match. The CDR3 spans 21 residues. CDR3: CASSQEVTSGRVWDSYNEQFF. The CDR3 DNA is TGTGCCAGCAGCCAAGAAGTTACTAGCGGGAGGGTATGGGACTCCTACAATGAGCAGTTCTTC.

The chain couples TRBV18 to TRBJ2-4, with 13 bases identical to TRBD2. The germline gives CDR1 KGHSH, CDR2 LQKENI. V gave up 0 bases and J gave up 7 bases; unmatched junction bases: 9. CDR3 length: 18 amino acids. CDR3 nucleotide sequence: TGTGCCAGCTCACCACCGGTGGGACTAGCGGGGTTCGAGAACATTCAGTACTTC. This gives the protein CASSPPVGLAGFENIQYF.

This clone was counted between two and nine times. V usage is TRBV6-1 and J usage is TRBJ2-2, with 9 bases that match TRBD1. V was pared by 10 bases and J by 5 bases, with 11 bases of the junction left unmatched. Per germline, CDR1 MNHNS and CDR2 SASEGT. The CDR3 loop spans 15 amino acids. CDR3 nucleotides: TGTGCCACCACGGCAGGACAGGGGAGAACCGGGGAGCTGTTTTTT. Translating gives CATTAGQGRTGELFF.

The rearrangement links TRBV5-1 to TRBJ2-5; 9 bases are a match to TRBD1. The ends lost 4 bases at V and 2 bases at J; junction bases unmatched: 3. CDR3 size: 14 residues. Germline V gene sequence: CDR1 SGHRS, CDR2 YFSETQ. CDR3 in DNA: TGCGCCAGCAGCCCAGGACAGGGGCAAGAGACCCAGTACTTC. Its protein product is CASSPGQGQETQYF.

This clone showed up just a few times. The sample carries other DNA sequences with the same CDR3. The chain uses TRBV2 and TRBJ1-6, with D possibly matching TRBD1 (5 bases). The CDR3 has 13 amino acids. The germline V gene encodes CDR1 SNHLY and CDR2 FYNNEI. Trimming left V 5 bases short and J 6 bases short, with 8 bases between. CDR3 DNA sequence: TGTGCCAGCAGTAGACAGCTTAATTCACCCCTCCACTTT. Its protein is CASSRQLNSPLHF.

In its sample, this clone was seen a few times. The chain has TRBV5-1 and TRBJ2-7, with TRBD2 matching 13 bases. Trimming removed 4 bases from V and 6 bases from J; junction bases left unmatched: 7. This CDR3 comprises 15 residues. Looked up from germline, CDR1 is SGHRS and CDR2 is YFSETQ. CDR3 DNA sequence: TGCGCCAGCAGCGTTGGGACTAGCGGGGTTGGCGAGCAGTACTTC. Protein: CASSVGTSGVGEQYF.

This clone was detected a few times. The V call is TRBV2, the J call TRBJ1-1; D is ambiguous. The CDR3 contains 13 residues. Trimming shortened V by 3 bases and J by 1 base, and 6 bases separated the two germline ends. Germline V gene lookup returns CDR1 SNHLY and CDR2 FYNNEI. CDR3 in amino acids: CASSDGRNTEAFF. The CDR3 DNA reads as TGTGCCAGCAGTGATGGGCGGAACACTGAAGCTTTCTTT.

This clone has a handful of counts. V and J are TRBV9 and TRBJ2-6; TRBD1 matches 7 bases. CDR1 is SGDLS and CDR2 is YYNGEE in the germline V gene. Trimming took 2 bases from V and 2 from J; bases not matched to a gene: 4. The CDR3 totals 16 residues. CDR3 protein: CASSVRTGAGANVLTF. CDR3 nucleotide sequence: TGTGCCAGCAGCGTCAGAACAGGGGCTGGGGCCAACGTCCTGACTTTC.

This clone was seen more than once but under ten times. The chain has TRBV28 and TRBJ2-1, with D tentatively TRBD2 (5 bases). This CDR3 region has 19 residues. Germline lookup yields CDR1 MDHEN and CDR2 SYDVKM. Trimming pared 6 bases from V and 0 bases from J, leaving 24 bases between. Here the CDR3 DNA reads TGTGCCAGCAGCCCGGCCCGGGGTGATAGCCGGAGCTCCTACAATGAGCAGTTCTTC. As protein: CASSPARGDSRSSYNEQFF.

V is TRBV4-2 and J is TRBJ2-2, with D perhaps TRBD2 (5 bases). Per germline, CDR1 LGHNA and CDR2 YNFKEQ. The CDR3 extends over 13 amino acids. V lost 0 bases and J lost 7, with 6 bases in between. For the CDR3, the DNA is TGTGCCAGCAGCCAAGATCGGGGCGGGGAGCTGTTTTTT. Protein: CASSQDRGGELFF.

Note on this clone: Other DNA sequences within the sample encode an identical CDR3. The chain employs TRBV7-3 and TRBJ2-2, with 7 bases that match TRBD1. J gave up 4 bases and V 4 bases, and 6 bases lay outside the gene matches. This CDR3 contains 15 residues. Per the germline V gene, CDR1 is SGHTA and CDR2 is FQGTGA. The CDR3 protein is CASSSRQGGTGELFF. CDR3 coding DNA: TGTGCCAGCAGCTCGAGACAGGGCGGCACCGGGGAGCTGTTTTTT. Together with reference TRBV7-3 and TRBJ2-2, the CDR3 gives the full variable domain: GAGVSQTPSNKVTEKGKYVELRCDPISGHTALYWYRQSLGQGPEFLIYFQGTGAADDSGLPNDRFFAVRPEGSVSTLKIQRTERGDSAVYLCASSSRQGGTGELFFGEGSRLTVL.

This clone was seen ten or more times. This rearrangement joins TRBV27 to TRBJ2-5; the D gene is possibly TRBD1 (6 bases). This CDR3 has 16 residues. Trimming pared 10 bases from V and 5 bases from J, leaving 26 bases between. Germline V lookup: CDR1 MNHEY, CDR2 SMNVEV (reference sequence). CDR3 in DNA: TGTGCCATACCACCTCTGACAGGTCAAGGGATGGAGACCCAGTACTTC. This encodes CAIPPLTGQGMETQYF.

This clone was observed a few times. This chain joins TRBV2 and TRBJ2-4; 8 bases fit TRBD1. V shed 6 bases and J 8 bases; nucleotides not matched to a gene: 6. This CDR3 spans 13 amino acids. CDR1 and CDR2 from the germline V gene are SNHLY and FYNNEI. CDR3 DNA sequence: TGTGCCAGCAGCACAGGGGGGTCGTACATTCAGTACTTC. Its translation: CASSTGGSYIQYF. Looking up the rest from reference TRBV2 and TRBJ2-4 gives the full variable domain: EPEVTQTPSHQVTQMGQEVILRCVPISNHLYFYWYRQILGQKVEFLVSFYNNEISEKSEIFDDQFSVERPDGSNFTLKIRSTKLEDSAMYFCASSTGGSYIQYFGAGTRLSVL.